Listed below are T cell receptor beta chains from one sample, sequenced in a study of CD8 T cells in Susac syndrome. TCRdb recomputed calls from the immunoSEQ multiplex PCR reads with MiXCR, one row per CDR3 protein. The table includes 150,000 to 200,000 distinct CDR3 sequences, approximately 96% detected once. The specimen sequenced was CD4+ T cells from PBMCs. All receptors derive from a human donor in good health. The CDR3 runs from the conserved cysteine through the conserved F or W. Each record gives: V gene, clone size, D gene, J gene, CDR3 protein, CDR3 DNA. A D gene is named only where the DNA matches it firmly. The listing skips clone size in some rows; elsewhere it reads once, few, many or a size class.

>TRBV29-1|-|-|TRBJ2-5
CSVVREAETQYF
TGCAGCGTTGTCAGGGAGGCGGAGACCCAGTACTTC
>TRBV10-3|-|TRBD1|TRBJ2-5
CATGTGTQETQYF
TGTGCCACCGGGACAGGGACACAAGAGACCCAGTACTTC
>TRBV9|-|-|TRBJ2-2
CASSVEPGTDGELFF
TGTGCCAGCAGCGTAGAGCCGGGAACGGACGGGGAGCTGTTTTTT
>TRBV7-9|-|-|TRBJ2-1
CASTLGGSNEQFF
TGTGCCAGCACCTTGGGGGGTAGCAATGAGCAGTTCTTC
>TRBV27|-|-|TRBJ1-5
CASKRGLDQPQHF
TGTGCCAGCAAGCGAGGGTTGGATCAGCCCCAGCATTTT
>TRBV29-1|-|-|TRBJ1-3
CSVGQDNTIYF
TGCAGCGTGGGTCAGGATAACACCATATATTTT
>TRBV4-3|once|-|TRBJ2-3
CASSRSAGGLGTDTQYF
TGCGCCAGCAGCAGATCCGCAGGGGGGCTTGGCACAGATACGCAGTATTTT
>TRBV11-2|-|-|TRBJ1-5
CASSLSGGNAGQPQHF
TGTGCCAGCAGCTTGTCCGGGGGGAATGCCGGTCAGCCCCAGCATTTT
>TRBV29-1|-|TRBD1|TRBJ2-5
CSVPRGGQGETQYF
TGCAGCGTTCCCCGGGGTGGACAGGGAGAGACCCAGTACTTC
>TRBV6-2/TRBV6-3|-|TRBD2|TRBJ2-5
CASIAGGSLLTQYF
TGTGCCAGCATAGCGGGGGGATCCCTCCTGACCCAGTACTTC
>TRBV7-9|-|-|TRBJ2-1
CASSLKDERASYNEQFF
TGTGCCAGCAGCTTAAAGGACGAACGGGCATCCTACAATGAGCAGTTCTTC